This TCR beta chain emerged from a study of blood T cells in healthy people across ages. PCR was performed a second time for 7 to 11 cycles using a sample-barcoded 5' primer and a J-beta primer mix. Each CDR3 protein is one row after TCRdb ran MiXCR on the 5' RACE reads. The sample shows some 1 million distinct CDR3 sequences, under 55% of them seen only once. After removal of 6 bases from V and 0 bases from J, the junction contained 11 bases not matched to a gene. Germline V gives CDR1 DFQATT, CDR2 SNEGSKA (reference sequence). This CDR3 has 18 residues. This TCR was sampled from a woman aged 60-70 years in good health. V gene TRBV20-1 combines with J gene TRBJ2-1; 13 bases fit TRBD2. The sequenced sample consisted of blood. CDR3 nucleotide sequence: TGCAGTGCCACCCTTCCGACTAGCGGGAGGAGCTCCTACAATGAGCAGTTCTTC. It yields the protein CSATLPTSGRSSYNEQFF.